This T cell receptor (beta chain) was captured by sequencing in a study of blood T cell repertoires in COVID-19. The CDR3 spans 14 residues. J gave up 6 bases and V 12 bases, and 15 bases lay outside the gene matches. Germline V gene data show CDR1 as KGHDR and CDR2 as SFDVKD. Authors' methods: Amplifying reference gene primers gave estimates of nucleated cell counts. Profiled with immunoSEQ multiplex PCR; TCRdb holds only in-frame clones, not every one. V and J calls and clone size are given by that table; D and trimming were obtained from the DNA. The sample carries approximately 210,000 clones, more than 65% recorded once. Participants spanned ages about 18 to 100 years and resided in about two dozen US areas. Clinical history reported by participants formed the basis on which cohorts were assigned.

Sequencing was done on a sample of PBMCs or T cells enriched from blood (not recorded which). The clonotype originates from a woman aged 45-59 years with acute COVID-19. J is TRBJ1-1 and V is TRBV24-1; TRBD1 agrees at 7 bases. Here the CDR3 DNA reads TGTGCCGCCGGGGACAGCAGGGATGGAGCTGAAGCTTTCTTT. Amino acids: CAAGDSRDGAEAFF.